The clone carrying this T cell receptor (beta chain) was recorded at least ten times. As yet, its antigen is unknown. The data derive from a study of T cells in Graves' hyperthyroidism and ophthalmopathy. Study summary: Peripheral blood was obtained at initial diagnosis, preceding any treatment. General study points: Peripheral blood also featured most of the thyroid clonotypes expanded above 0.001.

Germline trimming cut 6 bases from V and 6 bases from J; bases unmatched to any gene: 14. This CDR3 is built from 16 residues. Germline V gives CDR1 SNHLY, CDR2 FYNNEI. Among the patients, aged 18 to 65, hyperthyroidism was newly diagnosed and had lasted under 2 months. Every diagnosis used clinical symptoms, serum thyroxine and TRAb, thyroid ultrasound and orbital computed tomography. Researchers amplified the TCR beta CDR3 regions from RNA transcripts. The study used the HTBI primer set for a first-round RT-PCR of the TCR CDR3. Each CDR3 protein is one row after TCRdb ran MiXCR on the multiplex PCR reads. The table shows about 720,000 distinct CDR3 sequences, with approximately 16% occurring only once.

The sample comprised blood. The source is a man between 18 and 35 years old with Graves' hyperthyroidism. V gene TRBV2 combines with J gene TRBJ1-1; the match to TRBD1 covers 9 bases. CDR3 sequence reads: CASSLTGGAFLSEAFF. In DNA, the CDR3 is TGTGCCAGCAGCCTAACAGGGGGCGCGTTCTTATCTGAAGCTTTCTTT.